The text below deals with one T cell receptor (beta chain). This specimen comes from a study of blood T cell repertoires in COVID-19. The overall study: T cells, B-cell-depleted T cells, or PBMCs supplied cDNA or gDNA.

Sequencing was performed with immunoSEQ multiplex PCR; in TCRdb, only in-frame clones are kept and a portion is missing. The table has 26,000 or so clones, around nine tenths seen once; the top ten hold 15% to 20%. Sequencing was performed on peripheral blood. The receptor's source is a human donor with active COVID-19. The donor label of this sample is uncertain.

The CDR3 coding sequence is TGTGCCAGCAGCATCCTAGCGGATACGCAGTATTTT. Protein sequence: CASSILADTQYF. The gene calls are TRBV7-9 and TRBJ2-3; weak D call: TRBD2 (6 bases). This CDR3 spans 12 amino acids. The ends were cut back, 5 bases at V and 6 bases at J, with 9 bases in the middle. Germline V gives CDR1 SEHNR, CDR2 FQNEAQ (reference sequence). The full variable domain, rest sourced from reference TRBV7-9 and TRBJ2-3, is DTGVSQNPRHKITKRGQNVTFRCDPISEHNRLYWYRQTLGQGPEFLTYFQNEAQLEKSRLLSDRFSAERPKGSFSTLEIQRTEQGDSAMYLCASSILADTQYFGPGTRLTVL.